The T cell receptor beta chain described here comes from a study of blood T cell repertoires in COVID-19. Across the whole study: The United States, Italy and Spain supplied acute and convalescent COVID-19 samples. Nucleic acid was either cDNA or gDNA, and it came from T cells, B-cell-depleted T cells, or PBMCs.

The V segment lost 5 bases and the J segment 0 bases; nucleotides outside the gene matches: 13. In germline, CDR1 is SGHVS, CDR2 FQNEAQ. The CDR3 length is 17 residues. Authors' methods: For nucleated cells, counts were estimated from reference gene primer amplification. Some clones are missing from TCRdb's copy, which holds only in-frame ones; the method was immunoSEQ multiplex PCR. That table gives V, J and clone size, and the DNA gave D and trimming. The sample has roughly 230,000 clones, around 84% seen once. The sequenced material came from peripheral blood. This TCR derives from a man aged 35-49 years with acute or convalescent COVID-19. V usage is TRBV7-8 and J usage is TRBJ2-7, with 7 bases identical to TRBD2. The CDR3: CASSPRVGEGSSYEQYF. In DNA form, the CDR3 reads TGTGCCAGCAGCCCCCGGGTGGGGGAGGGGAGCTCCTACGAGCAGTACTTC.